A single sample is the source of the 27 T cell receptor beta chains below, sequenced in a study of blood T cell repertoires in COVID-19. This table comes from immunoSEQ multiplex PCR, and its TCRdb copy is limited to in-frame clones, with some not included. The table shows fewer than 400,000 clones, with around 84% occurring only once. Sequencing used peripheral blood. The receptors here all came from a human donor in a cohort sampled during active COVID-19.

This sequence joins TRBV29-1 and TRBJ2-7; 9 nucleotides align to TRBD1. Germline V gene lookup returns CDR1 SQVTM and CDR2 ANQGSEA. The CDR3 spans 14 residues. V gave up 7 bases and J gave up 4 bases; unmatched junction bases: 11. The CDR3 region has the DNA TGCAGCGCCAGGGCGGGACAGGGTGGGTACGAGCAGTACTTC. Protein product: CSARAGQGGYEQYF.

The CDR3 nucleotides are TGTGCCAGCAGCCAAGGGCTCGCAGGGTATTGGAATGAAAAACTGTTTTTT. Its translation is CASSQGLAGYWNEKLFF. The chain couples TRBV3-1 (or the pseudogene TRBV3-2) to TRBJ1-4; TRBD1 might be the D (5 bases). Deletions cut 1 base from V and 5 bases from J, with 17 bases between. The CDR3 extends over 17 amino acids. Germline V lookup: CDR1 LGHDT, CDR2 YNNKEL (reference sequence).

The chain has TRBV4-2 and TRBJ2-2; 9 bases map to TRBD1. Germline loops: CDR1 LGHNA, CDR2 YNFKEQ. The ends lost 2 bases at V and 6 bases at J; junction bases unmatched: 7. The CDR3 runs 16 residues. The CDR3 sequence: CASSQRTGVGAGELFF. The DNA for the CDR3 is TGTGCCAGCAGCCAAAGGACAGGGGTTGGGGCCGGGGAGCTGTTTTTT.

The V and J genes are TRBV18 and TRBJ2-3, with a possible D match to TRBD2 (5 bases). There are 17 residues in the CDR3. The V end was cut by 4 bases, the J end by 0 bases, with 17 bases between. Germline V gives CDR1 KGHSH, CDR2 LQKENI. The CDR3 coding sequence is TGTGCCAGCTCACGGAAAAGTGGGCGGGCTAGCACAGATACGCAGTATTTT. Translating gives CASSRKSGRASTDTQYF.

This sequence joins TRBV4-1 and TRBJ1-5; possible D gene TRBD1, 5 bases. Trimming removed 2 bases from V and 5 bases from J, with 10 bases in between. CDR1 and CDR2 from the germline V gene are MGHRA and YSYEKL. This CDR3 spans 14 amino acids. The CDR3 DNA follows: TGCGCCAGCAGCCAACCCGACAGATATCAGCCCCAGCATTTT. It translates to CASSQPDRYQPQHF.

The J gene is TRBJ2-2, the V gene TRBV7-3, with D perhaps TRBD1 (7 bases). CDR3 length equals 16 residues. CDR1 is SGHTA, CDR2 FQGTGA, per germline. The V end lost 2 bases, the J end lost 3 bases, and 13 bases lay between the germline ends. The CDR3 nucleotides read TGTGCCAGCAGCTTATATGGCGGGACAGACACCGGGGAGCTGTTTTTT. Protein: CASSLYGGTDTGELFF.

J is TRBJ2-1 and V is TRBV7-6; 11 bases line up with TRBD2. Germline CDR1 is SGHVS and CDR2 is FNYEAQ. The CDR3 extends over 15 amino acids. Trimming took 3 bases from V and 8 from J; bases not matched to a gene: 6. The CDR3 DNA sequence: TGTGCCAGCAGCTTCCTAGCGGGAGGTTACCATGAGCAGTTCTTC. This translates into CASSFLAGGYHEQFF.

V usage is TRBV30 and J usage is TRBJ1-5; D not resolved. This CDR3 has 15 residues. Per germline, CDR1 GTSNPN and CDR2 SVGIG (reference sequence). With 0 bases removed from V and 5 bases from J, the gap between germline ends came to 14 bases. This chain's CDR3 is CAWSVGLGEHQPQHF. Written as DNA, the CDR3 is TGTGCCTGGAGTGTTGGGCTGGGAGAGCATCAGCCCCAGCATTTT.

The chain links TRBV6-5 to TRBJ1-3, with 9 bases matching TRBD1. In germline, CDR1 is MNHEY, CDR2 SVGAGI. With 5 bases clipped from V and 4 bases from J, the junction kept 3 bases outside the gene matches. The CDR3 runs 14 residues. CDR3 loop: CASSTGGIGNTIYF. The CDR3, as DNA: TGTGCCAGCAGTACAGGGGGCATAGGAAACACCATATATTTT.

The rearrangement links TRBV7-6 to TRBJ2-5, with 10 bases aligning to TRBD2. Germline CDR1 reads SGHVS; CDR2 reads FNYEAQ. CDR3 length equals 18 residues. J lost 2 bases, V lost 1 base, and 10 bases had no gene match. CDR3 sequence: CASSLVGLAGEGQETQYF. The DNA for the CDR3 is TGTGCCAGCAGCTTAGTGGGGCTAGCGGGAGAGGGGCAAGAGACCCAGTACTTC.

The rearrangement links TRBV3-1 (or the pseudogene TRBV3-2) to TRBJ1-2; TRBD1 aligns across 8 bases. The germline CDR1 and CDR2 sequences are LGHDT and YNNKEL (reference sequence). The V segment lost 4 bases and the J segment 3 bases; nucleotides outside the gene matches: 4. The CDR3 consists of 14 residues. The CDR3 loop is CASSPDRGDYGYTF. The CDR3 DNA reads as TGTGCCAGCAGCCCCGACAGGGGAGACTATGGCTACACCTTC.

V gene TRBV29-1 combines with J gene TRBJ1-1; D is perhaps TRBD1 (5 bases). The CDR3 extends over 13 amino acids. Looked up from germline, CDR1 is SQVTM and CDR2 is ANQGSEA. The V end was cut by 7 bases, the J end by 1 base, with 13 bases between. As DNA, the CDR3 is TGCAGCGCCGCTCGGGGGGAGAACACTGAAGCTTTCTTT. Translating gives CSAARGENTEAFF.

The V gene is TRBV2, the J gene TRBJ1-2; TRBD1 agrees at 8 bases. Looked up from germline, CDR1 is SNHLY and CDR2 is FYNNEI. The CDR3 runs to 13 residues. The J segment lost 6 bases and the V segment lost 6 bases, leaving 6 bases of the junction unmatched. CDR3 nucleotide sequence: TGTGCCAGCAGCAGACAGGGGTTAAATGGCTACACCTTC. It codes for CASSRQGLNGYTF.

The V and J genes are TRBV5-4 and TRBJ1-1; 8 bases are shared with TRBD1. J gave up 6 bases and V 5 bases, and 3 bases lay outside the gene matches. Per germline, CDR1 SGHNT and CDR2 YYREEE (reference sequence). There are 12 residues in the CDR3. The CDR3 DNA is TGTGCCAGCAGGGACAGGGAGGCTGAAGCTTTCTTT. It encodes CASRDREAEAFF.

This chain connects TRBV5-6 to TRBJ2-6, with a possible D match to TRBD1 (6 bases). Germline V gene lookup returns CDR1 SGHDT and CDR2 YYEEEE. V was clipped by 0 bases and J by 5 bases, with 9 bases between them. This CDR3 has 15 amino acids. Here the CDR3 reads CASSLEGVRANVLTF. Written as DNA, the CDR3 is TGTGCCAGCAGCTTGGAGGGGGTGCGGGCCAACGTCCTGACTTTC.

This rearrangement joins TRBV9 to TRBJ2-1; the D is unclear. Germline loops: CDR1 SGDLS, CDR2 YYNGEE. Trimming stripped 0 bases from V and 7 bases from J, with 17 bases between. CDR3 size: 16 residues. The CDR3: CASSVVPSRVKNEQFF. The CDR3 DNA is TGTGCCAGCAGCGTAGTCCCGAGCCGAGTAAAGAATGAGCAGTTCTTC.

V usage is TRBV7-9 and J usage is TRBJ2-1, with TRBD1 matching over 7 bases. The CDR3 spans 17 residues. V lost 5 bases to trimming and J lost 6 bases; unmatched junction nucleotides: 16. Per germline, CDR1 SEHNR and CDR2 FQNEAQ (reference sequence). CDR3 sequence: CASSPRWGQSVANEQFF. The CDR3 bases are TGTGCCAGCAGCCCCAGGTGGGGACAGAGTGTGGCCAATGAGCAGTTCTTC.

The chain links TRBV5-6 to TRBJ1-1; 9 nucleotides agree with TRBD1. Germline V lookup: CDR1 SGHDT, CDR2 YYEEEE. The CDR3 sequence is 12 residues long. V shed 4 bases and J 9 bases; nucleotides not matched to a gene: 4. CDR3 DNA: TGTGCCAGCAGCGGGACAGGGAGGCAAGCTTTCTTT. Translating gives CASSGTGRQAFF.

The CDR3 loop reads CASSLERADYGYTF. In nucleotides, the CDR3 is TGTGCCAGCAGCTTGGAGAGGGCAGACTATGGCTACACCTTC. The genes are TRBV7-2 and TRBJ1-2; D gene uncertain. Looked up from germline, CDR1 is SGHTA and CDR2 is FQGNSA. The CDR3 runs 14 residues. V lost 3 bases to trimming and J lost 3 bases, with 11 bases between them. Full variable domain (missing parts from reference TRBV7-2 and TRBJ1-2): GAGVSQSPSNKVTEKGKDVELRCDPISGHTALYWYRQSLGQGLEFLIYFQGNSAPDKSGLPSDRFSAERTGGSVSTLTIQRTQQEDSAVYLCASSLERADYGYTFGSGTRLTVV.

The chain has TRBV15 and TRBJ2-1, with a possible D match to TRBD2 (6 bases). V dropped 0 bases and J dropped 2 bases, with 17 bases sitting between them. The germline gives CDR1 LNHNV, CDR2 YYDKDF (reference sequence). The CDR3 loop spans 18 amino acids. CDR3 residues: CATSRDTSGRITYNEQFF. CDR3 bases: TGTGCCACCAGCAGAGATACAAGCGGGCGGATTACCTACAATGAGCAGTTCTTC.

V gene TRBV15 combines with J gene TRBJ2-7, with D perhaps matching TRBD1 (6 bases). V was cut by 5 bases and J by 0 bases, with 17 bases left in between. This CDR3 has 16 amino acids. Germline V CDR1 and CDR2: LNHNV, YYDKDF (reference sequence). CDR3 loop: CATSGSTGKSSYEQYF. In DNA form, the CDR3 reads TGTGCCACCAGCGGTTCGACAGGCAAAAGCTCCTACGAGCAGTACTTC.

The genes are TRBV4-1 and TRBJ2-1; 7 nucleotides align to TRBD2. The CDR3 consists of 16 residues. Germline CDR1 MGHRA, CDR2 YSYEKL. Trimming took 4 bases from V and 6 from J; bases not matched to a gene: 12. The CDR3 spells CASSRMAGLDTNEQFF. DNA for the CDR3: TGCGCCAGCAGCCGAATGGCCGGACTAGATACCAATGAGCAGTTCTTC.

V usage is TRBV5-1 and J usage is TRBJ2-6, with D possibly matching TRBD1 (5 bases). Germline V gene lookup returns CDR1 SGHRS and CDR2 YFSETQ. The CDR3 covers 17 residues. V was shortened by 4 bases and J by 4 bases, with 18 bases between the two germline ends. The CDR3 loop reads CASSPPTTGAGANVLTF. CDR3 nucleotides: TGCGCCAGCAGCCCCCCGACCACAGGAGCAGGGGCCAACGTCCTGACTTTC.

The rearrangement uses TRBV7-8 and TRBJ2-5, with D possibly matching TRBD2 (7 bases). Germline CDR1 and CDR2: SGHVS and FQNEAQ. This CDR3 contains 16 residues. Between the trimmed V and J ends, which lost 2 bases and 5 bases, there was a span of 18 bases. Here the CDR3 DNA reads TGTGCCAGCAGCTTAATCGGGGGGCGCCTAGGGGAGACCCAGTACTTC. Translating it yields CASSLIGGRLGETQYF.

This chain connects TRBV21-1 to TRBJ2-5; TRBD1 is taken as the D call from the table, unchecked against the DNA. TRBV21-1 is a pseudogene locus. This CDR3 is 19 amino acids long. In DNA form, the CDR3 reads TGTGCCAGCGGCTCGAAAGAAAGGACGGACAGGGGGCGACGAGAGACCCAGTACTTC. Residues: CASGSKERTDRGRRETQYF.

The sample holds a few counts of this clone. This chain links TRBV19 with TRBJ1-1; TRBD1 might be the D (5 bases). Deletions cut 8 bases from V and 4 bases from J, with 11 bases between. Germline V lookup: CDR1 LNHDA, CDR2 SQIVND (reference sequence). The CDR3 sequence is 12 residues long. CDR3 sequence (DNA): TGTGCCAGTGGGGGGTTCGGCACTGAAGCTTTCTTT. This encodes CASGGFGTEAFF.

The CDR3 sequence is CASSLDSDRHLTDTQYF. The CDR3 nucleotides are TGTGCCAGCAGCTTAGATTCTGATAGACACCTCACAGATACGCAGTATTTT. The J gene is TRBJ2-3, the V gene TRBV11-2, with D hard to call. The V end was cut by 0 bases, the J end by 2 bases, with 15 bases between. Germline assignment: CDR1 SGHAT and CDR2 FQNNGV. The CDR3 consists of 17 residues.